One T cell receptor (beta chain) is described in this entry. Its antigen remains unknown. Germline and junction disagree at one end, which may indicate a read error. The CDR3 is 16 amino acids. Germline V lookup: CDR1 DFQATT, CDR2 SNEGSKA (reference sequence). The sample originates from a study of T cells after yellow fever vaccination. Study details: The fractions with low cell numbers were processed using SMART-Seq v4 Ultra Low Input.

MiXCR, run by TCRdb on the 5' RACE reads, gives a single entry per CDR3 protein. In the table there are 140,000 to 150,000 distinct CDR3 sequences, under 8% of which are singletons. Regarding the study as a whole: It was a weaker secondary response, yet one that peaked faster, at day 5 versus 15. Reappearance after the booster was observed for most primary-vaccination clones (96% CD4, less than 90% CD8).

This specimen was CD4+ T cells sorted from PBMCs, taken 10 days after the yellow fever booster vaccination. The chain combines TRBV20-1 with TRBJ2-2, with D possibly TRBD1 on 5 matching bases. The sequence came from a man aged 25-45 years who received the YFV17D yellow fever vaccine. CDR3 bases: TGCTGTGCTAGGCCGGCTCCAGGACAACACACCGGGGAGCTGTTTTTT. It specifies CCARPAPGQHTGELFF.